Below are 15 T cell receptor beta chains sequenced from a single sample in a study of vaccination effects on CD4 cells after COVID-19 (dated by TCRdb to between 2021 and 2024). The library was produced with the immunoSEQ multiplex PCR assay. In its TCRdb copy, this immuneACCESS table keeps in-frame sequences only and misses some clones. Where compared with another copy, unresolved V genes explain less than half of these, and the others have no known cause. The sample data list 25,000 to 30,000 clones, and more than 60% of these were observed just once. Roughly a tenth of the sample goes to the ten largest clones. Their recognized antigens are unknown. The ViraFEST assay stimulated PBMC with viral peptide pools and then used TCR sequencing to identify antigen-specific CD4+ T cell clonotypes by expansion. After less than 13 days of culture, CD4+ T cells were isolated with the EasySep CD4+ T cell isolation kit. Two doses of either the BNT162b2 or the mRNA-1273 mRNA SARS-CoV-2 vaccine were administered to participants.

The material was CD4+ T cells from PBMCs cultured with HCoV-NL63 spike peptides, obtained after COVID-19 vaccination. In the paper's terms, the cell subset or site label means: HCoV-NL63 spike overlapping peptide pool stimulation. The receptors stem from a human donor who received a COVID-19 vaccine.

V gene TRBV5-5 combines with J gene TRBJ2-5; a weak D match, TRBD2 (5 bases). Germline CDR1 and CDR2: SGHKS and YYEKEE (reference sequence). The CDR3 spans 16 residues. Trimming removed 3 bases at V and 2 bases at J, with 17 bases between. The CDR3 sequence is CASSSNAGLTQETQYF. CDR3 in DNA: TGTGCCAGCAGCTCCAACGCCGGACTCACGCAAGAGACCCAGTACTTC.

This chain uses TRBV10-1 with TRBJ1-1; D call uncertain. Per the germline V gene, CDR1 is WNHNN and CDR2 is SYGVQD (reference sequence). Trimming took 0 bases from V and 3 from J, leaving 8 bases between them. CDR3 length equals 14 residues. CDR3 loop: CASSESEGYTEAFF. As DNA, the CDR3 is TGCGCCAGCAGTGAGTCTGAAGGGTACACTGAAGCTTTCTTT.

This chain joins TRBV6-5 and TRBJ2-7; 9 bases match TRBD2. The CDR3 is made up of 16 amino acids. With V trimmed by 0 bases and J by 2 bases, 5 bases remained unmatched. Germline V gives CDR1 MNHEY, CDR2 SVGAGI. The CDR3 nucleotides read TGTGCCAGCAGTTACTCACTAGCGGGCGAAGCCTACGAGCAGTACTTC. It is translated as CASSYSLAGEAYEQYF.

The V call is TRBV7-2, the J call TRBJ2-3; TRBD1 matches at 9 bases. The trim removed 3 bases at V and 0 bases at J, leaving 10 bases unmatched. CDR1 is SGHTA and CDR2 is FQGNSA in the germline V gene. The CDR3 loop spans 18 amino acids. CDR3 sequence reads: CASSLAGTGLTSTDTQYF. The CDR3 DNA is TGTGCCAGCAGCTTGGCCGGGACAGGGTTAACTAGCACAGATACGCAGTATTTT. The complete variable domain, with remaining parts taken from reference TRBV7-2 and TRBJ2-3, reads GAGVSQSPSNKVTEKGKDVELRCDPISGHTALYWYRQSLGQGLEFLIYFQGNSAPDKSGLPSDRFSAERTGGSVSTLTIQRTQQEDSAVYLCASSLAGTGLTSTDTQYFGPGTRLTVL.

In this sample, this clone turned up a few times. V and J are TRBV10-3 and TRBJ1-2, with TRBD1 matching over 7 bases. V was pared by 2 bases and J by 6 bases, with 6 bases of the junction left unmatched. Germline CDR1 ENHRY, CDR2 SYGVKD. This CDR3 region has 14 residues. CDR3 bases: TGTGCCATCAGTGAGCGGGGAACAGGGGATGGCTACACCTTC. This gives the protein CAISERGTGDGYTF.

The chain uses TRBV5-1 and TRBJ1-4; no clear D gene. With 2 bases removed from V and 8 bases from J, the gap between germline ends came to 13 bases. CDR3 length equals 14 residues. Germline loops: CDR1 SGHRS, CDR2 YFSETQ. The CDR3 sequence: CASSLGRGGEKLFF. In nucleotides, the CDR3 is TGCGCCAGCAGCTTAGGACGGGGAGGAGAAAAACTGTTTTTT.

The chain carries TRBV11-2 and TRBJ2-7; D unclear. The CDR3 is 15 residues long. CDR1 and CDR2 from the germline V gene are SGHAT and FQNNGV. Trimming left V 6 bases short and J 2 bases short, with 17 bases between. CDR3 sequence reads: CASRFIVGRTYEQYF. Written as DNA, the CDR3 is TGTGCCAGCAGGTTTATCGTGGGCAGGACCTACGAGCAGTACTTC.

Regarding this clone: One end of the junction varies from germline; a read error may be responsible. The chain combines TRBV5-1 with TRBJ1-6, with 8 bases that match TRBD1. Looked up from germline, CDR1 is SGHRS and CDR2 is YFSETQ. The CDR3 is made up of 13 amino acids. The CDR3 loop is CASSLGQASPLHF. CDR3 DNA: TGCGCCAGCAGTTTGGGACAGGCGTCACCCCTCCACTTT.

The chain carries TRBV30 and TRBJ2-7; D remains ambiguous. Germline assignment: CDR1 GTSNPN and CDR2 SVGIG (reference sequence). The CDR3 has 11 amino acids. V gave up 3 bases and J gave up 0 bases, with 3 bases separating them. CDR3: CAWSHSYEQYF. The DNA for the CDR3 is TGTGCCTGGAGCCACTCCTACGAGCAGTACTTC.

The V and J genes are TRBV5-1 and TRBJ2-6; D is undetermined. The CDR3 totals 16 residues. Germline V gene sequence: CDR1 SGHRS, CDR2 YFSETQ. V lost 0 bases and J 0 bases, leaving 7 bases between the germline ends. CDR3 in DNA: TGCGCCAGCAGCTTGGCCTTGGCCTCTGGGGCCAACGTCCTGACTTTC. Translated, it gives CASSLALASGANVLTF.

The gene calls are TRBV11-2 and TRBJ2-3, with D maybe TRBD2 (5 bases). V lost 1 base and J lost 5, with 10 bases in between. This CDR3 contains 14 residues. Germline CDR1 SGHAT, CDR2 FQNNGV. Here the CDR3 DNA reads TGTGCCAGCAGCTTAGTGGCCGGGGTAGATACGCAGTATTTT. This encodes CASSLVAGVDTQYF.

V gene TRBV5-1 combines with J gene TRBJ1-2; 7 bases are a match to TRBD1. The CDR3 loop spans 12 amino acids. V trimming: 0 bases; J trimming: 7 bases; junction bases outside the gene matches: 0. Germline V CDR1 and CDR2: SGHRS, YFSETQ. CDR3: CASSLDRGGYTF. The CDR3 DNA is TGCGCCAGCAGCTTGGACAGGGGTGGCTACACCTTC.

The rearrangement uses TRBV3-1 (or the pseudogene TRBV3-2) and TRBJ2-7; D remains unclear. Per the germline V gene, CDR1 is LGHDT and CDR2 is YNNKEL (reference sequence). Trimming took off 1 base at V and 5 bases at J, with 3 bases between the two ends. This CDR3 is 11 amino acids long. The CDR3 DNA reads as TGTGCCAGCAGCCAAGTACACGAGCAGTACTTC. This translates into CASSQVHEQYF.

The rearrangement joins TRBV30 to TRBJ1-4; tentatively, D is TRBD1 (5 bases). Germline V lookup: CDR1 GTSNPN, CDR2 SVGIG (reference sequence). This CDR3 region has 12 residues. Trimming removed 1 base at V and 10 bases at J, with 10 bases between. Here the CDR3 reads CAWSASRGKLFF. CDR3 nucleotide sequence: TGTGCCTGGAGTGCTAGTAGGGGAAAACTGTTTTTT.

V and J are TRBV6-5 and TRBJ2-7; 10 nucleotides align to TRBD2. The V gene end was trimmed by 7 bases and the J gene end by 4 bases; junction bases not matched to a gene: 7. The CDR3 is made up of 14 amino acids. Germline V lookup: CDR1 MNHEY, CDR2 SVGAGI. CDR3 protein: CASIATSGSYEQYF. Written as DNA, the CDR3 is TGTGCCAGCATTGCGACTAGCGGGTCGTACGAGCAGTACTTC.